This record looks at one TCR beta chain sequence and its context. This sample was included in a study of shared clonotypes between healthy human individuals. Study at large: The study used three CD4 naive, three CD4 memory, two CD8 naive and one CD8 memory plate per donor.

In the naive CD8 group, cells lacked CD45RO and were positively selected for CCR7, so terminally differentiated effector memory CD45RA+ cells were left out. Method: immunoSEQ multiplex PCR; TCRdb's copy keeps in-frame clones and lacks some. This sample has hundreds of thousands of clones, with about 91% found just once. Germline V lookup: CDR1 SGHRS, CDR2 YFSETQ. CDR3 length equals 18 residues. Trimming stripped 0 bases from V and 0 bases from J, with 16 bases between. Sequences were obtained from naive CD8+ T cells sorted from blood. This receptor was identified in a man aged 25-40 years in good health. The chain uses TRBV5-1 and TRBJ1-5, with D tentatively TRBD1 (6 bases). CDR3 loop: CASSLDGGGTYSNQPQHF. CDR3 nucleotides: TGCGCCAGCAGCTTGGATGGGGGCGGCACCTATAGCAATCAGCCCCAGCATTTT. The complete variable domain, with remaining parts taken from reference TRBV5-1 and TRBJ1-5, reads KAGVTQTPRYLIKTRGQQVTLSCSPISGHRSVSWYQQTPGQGLQFLFEYFSETQRNKGNFPGRFSGRQFSNSRSEMNVSTLELGDSALYLCASSLDGGGTYSNQPQHFGDGTRLSIL.